The 25 T cell receptor beta chains given below trace back to one sample, sequenced in a study of memory B cells and T cells in multiple sclerosis. Stimulus-free culture yielded autoproliferating CFSE-dim and non-proliferating CFSE-high T cells, each sequenced separately. Replicate wells were pooled after 7 days of stimulus-free culture of roughly 5x10^7 CFSE-labeled PBMCs. For these receptors, no antigen is known. Profiling relied on immunoSEQ multiplex PCR, and the TCRdb table lists in-frame clones only, not all of them. The table shows about 42,000 clones, with over 75% occurring only once. The specimen sequenced was PBMCs from blood kept in culture. The source of these receptors is a human donor with multiple sclerosis.

The chain couples TRBV7-9 to TRBJ2-2; perhaps TRBD1 as D (5 bases). CDR3 length equals 17 residues. Trimming pared 4 bases from V and 2 bases from J, leaving 17 bases between. Germline V CDR1 and CDR2: SEHNR, FQNEAQ (reference sequence). The CDR3 reads CASSSIFIGQNTGELFF. The CDR3 DNA reads TGTGCCAGCAGCTCAATCTTTATCGGACAAAACACCGGGGAGCTGTTTTTT.

The CDR3 region has the DNA TGCGCCTCCCGCTCGGAGGCCGATTCCTACGAGCAGTACTTC. It is translated as CASRSEADSYEQYF. V and J are TRBV5-1 and TRBJ2-7, with D possibly matching TRBD2 (5 bases). Germline V CDR1 and CDR2: SGHRS, YFSETQ. V was trimmed by 10 bases and J by 1 base, leaving 18 bases between them. The CDR3 is made up of 14 amino acids. Full variable domain (rest looked up from reference TRBV5-1 and TRBJ2-7): KAGVTQTPRYLIKTRGQQVTLSCSPISGHRSVSWYQQTPGQGLQFLFEYFSETQRNKGNFPGRFSGRQFSNSRSEMNVSTLELGDSALYLCASRSEADSYEQYFGPGTRLTVT.

The chain is built from TRBV5-1 and TRBJ1-1, with D possibly being TRBD1 (5 bases). Trimming took 2 bases from V and 3 from J, leaving 11 bases between them. CDR1 is SGHRS, CDR2 YFSETQ, per germline. CDR3 length: 14 amino acids. The CDR3 sequence: CASSLGRDDTEAFF. The CDR3 region has the DNA TGCGCCAGCAGCTTAGGGAGGGACGACACTGAAGCTTTCTTT.

The CDR3 is CASQQGVVTGELFF. DNA of the CDR3: TGCGCCAGTCAGCAGGGGGTGGTCACCGGGGAGCTGTTTTTT. The rearrangement links TRBV5-1 to TRBJ2-2; TRBD1 matches at 7 bases. The CDR3 loop spans 14 amino acids. With V trimmed by 8 bases and J by 4 bases, 8 bases remained unmatched. Germline CDR1 SGHRS, CDR2 YFSETQ.

The rearrangement links TRBV7-9 to TRBJ1-1; D is unclear. The V and J ends lost 5 bases and 7 bases respectively, with 2 bases between them. CDR1 is SEHNR and CDR2 is FQNEAQ in the germline V gene (reference sequence). The CDR3 sequence is 9 residues long. CDR3 nucleotide sequence: TGTGCCAGCAGCAATGAAGCTTTCTTT. Amino acid sequence: CASSNEAFF.

V usage is TRBV20-1 and J usage is TRBJ2-3; tentative D call: TRBD2 (5 bases). Germline-derived CDR1 and CDR2 are DFQATT and SNEGSKA (reference sequence). The ends were cut back, 6 bases at V and 6 bases at J, with 10 bases in the middle. The CDR3 has 11 residues. The CDR3 protein is CSATDSDTQYF. The CDR3 DNA sequence: TGCAGTGCAACGGACTCGGATACGCAGTATTTT.

This rearrangement joins TRBV14 to TRBJ2-5, with D perhaps matching TRBD2 (7 bases). This CDR3 contains 15 residues. V was clipped by 4 bases and J by 4 bases, with 16 bases between them. CDR1 is SGHDN and CDR2 is FVKESK in the germline V gene. The CDR3 is CASSPIFGGLETQYF. The CDR3 coding sequence is TGTGCCAGCAGCCCTATCTTCGGGGGGCTAGAGACCCAGTACTTC.

On this clone: Other DNA sequences from this sample encode an identical CDR3 as well. The chain employs TRBV2 and TRBJ2-1, with 9 bases that match TRBD1. J gave up 9 bases and V 6 bases, and 3 bases lay outside the gene matches. The CDR3 has 12 residues. CDR1 and CDR2 from the germline V gene are SNHLY and FYNNEI. This chain's CDR3 is CASSPTGGEQFF. The CDR3 DNA is TGTGCCAGCAGCCCGACAGGGGGTGAGCAGTTCTTC.

V and J are TRBV2 and TRBJ2-5; TRBD1 matches 8 bases. V dropped 3 bases and J dropped 7; count of bases not matched to a gene: 4. Germline V gene lookup returns CDR1 SNHLY and CDR2 FYNNEI. This CDR3 spans 13 amino acids. The CDR3 sequence is CASSEIQGATQYF. The CDR3 region has the DNA TGTGCCAGCAGTGAGATTCAGGGGGCGACCCAGTACTTC.

The chain links TRBV5-1 to TRBJ1-3; tentative D call: TRBD1 (6 bases). V was pared by 3 bases and J by 0 bases, with 16 bases between. Germline CDR1 and CDR2: SGHRS and YFSETQ. CDR3 length equals 17 residues. The DNA of the CDR3 is TGCGCCAGCAGCTCGGACCCAGGGGCCCGCTCTGGAAACACCATATATTTT. As protein: CASSSDPGARSGNTIYF.

This clone turned up a few times. V is TRBV19 and J is TRBJ1-4; D gene uncertain. The germline V gene has CDR1 LNHDA and CDR2 SQIVND (reference sequence). The CDR3 is made up of 14 amino acids. Trimming left V 7 bases short and J 6 bases short, with 15 bases between. Here the CDR3 reads CASKRTLSYEKLFF. Here the CDR3 DNA reads TGTGCCAGTAAGAGGACTCTTTCGTATGAAAAACTGTTTTTT.

The V call is TRBV5-6, the J call TRBJ1-6, with unresolved D. Germline V gene data show CDR1 as SGHDT and CDR2 as YYEEEE. V gave up 4 bases and J gave up 0 bases, with 11 bases separating them. The CDR3 runs 16 residues. As DNA, the CDR3 is TGTGCCAGCAGCCCAGACCGATCCTCCTATAATTCACCCCTCCACTTT. It yields the protein CASSPDRSSYNSPLHF.

The rearrangement uses TRBV19 and TRBJ1-5; D is uncertain. Germline V gene lookup returns CDR1 LNHDA and CDR2 SQIVND (reference sequence). V was clipped by 3 bases and J by 0 bases, with 12 bases between them. The CDR3 runs to 16 residues. CDR3 DNA sequence: TGTGCCAGTAGTATCACGCGAACAGTTAGCAATCAGCCCCAGCATTTT. Amino acid sequence: CASSITRTVSNQPQHF.

This clone was seen just once. The chain is built from TRBV1 and TRBJ2-3; TRBD2 is taken as the D call from the table, unchecked against the DNA. TRBV1 is noted as a pseudogene. This CDR3 has 14 residues. CDR3 DNA sequence: TGCACCAGCTGGGGGGTAAACCAATGGGATACGCAGTATTTT. Translation: CTSWGVNQWDTQYF.

This clone turned up a few times. The chain employs TRBV7-6 and TRBJ2-7; D remains unclear. The V end lost 5 bases, the J end lost 3 bases, and 17 bases lay between the germline ends. Germline CDR1 reads SGHVS; CDR2 reads FNYEAQ. The length of the CDR3 is 15 residues. The CDR3 sequence is CASSPYRTSNYEQYF. The CDR3, as DNA: TGTGCCAGCAGCCCCTACCGTACAAGTAACTACGAGCAGTACTTC. Looking up the rest from reference TRBV7-6 and TRBJ2-7 gives the full variable domain: GAGVSQSPRYKVTKRGQDVALRCDPISGHVSLYWYRQALGQGPEFLTYFNYEAQQDKSGLPNDRFSAERPEGSISTLTIQRTEQRDSAMYRCASSPYRTSNYEQYFGPGTRLTVT.

The rearrangement joins TRBV5-1 to TRBJ2-2; D not resolved. Germline V CDR1 and CDR2: SGHRS, YFSETQ. Trimming pared 5 bases from V and 10 bases from J, leaving 18 bases between. The CDR3 consists of 14 residues. CDR3 protein: CASRTTLKSQELFF. DNA for the CDR3: TGCGCCAGCAGGACAACACTGAAAAGCCAGGAGCTGTTTTTT.

The gene calls are TRBV10-3 and TRBJ2-2, with a tentative D call TRBD1 (6 bases). Trimming shortened V by 0 bases and J by 0 bases, and 8 bases separated the two germline ends. Germline CDR1 ENHRY, CDR2 SYGVKD. The CDR3 has 16 residues. CDR3 region: CAISESGHTNTGELFF. The CDR3 DNA sequence: TGTGCCATCAGTGAGTCGGGACATACGAACACCGGGGAGCTGTTTTTT.

The V and J genes are TRBV9 and TRBJ2-2; 7 nucleotides match TRBD2. V trimming: 3 bases; J trimming: 1 base; junction bases outside the gene matches: 12. Germline V lookup: CDR1 SGDLS, CDR2 YYNGEE. This CDR3 is 18 amino acids long. The CDR3 nucleotides are TGTGCCAGCAGCGCCTCCCTCGTATCTAGCGGGAACACCGGGGAGCTGTTTTTT. Encoded protein: CASSASLVSSGNTGELFF.

This clone was picked up a small number of times. The chain links TRBV7-6 to TRBJ1-3; TRBD1 is a possible D gene (6 bases). The ends were cut back, 5 bases at V and 0 bases at J, with 14 bases in the middle. CDR1 is SGHVS, CDR2 FNYEAQ, per germline. The CDR3 is 16 amino acids. The CDR3 DNA is TGTGCCAGCAGCCCCACGGGACACCGCTCTGGAAACACCATATATTTT. Protein: CASSPTGHRSGNTIYF.

The genes are TRBV30 and TRBJ1-5; D uncertain. Per the germline V gene, CDR1 is GTSNPN and CDR2 is SVGIG (reference sequence). CDR3 length: 14 residues. V lost 2 bases, J lost 2 bases, and 10 bases lay in between. The CDR3, as DNA: TGTGCCTGGAGTCCCGATAATGGCAATCAGCCCCAGCATTTT. It encodes CAWSPDNGNQPQHF.

V gene TRBV19 combines with J gene TRBJ1-5; D remains unclear. The V gene lost 3 bases and the J gene lost 7 bases, with 19 bases spanning the gap. Germline CDR1 is LNHDA and CDR2 is SQIVND (reference sequence). This CDR3 has 16 residues. CDR3 protein: CASSIGRALEGQPQHF. CDR3 nucleotide sequence: TGTGCCAGTAGTATTGGAAGGGCCCTCGAAGGGCAGCCCCAGCATTTT.

V gene TRBV30 combines with J gene TRBJ1-5; TRBD1 aligns across 7 bases. The trim removed 2 bases at V and 4 bases at J, leaving 8 bases unmatched. Germline-derived CDR1 and CDR2 are GTSNPN and SVGIG (reference sequence). This CDR3 spans 15 amino acids. The CDR3 sequence: CAWSPRAGGNQPQHF. The CDR3 DNA sequence: TGTGCCTGGAGTCCCAGGGCAGGGGGAAATCAGCCCCAGCATTTT.

The chain combines TRBV5-1 with TRBJ1-2; possible D gene TRBD1, 5 bases. V lost 0 bases and J lost 5, with 14 bases in between. Germline CDR1 and CDR2: SGHRS and YFSETQ. CDR3 length: 15 residues. CDR3 in DNA: TGCGCCAGCAGCTTGGAGGCAGGGTTGGGATATGGCTACACCTTC. This encodes CASSLEAGLGYGYTF.

This rearrangement joins TRBV11-1 to TRBJ2-3, with D tentatively TRBD2 (5 bases). Germline loops: CDR1 SGHAT, CDR2 FQDESV (reference sequence). This CDR3 has 15 residues. Trimming stripped 5 bases from V and 3 bases from J, with 15 bases between. The CDR3 protein is CASSLKLGLTDTQYF. The CDR3 DNA is TGTGCCAGCAGCCTCAAACTAGGGCTGACAGATACGCAGTATTTT.

The chain carries TRBV5-1 and TRBJ2-7; TRBD1 is a possible D gene (6 bases). The germline V gene encodes CDR1 SGHRS and CDR2 YFSETQ. V lost 0 bases and J 4 bases, leaving 8 bases between the germline ends. This CDR3 is built from 13 residues. CDR3: CASSLDREYEQYF. The CDR3 bases are TGCGCCAGCAGCTTGGACAGGGAATACGAGCAGTACTTC.